The clone carrying this TCR beta chain was observed a single time. Its matching antigen is unknown. This sample is drawn from a study of blood T cells in healthy people across ages. V lost 0 bases, J lost 7 bases, and 13 bases lay in between. This CDR3 contains 15 residues. Germline lookup yields CDR1 LGHNA and CDR2 YSLEER. Study results and limitations: There were more naive CD4+ cells and higher diversity in long-lived donors than in aged donors.

The authors ran a second PCR of 7 to 11 cycles using a sample-barcoded 5' primer and a J-beta primer mix. TCRdb reprocessed the 5' RACE reads via MiXCR and lists one record per CDR3 protein. The sample shows some 790,000 distinct CDR3 sequences, 29% of them seen only once. This chain uses TRBV4-3 with TRBJ1-5, with D maybe TRBD1 (6 bases). The sequence came from a woman at least 80 years old in good health. The source material was blood. The CDR3 DNA follows: TGCGCCAGCAGCCAAGATTCACAGGGCCGACAGCCCCAGCATTTT. Its protein product is CASSQDSQGRQPQHF.